The following is a T cell receptor beta chain sequence with its context. Systemic immunosuppression or autoimmune disease history was grounds to exclude patients. Using immunoSEQ multiplex PCR, the repertoire was profiled, and TCRdb retains in-frame clones only, with some absent. Here the sample spans 70,000 or so clones, approximately 90% being singletons. The CDR3 spans 14 residues. Germline CDR1 reads PRHDT; CDR2 reads FYEKMQ (reference sequence). V lost 3 bases and J lost 8, with 13 bases in between. This specimen comes from a study of OX40 agonist ivuxolimab in advanced cancers. Study overall: Clinicians treated patients with ivuxolimab, an agonistic anti-OX40 (CD134) antibody. The study enrolled dose-escalation patients with hepatocellular carcinoma, melanoma, renal cell or head and neck cancer.

The sample was CD4+ or CD8+ T cells sorted from blood, taken in a trial of the OX40 agonist ivuxolimab. This chain joins TRBV13 and TRBJ1-4; weak D call: TRBD1 (5 bases). The TCR originated in an adult with an advanced solid tumor such as melanoma, head and neck, liver or kidney cancer. The CDR3 is CASSFGRGGEKLFF. Here the CDR3 DNA reads TGTGCCAGCAGCTTCGGGCGCGGGGGGGAAAAACTGTTTTTT.